The 8 T cell receptor beta chains below come from one sample, sequenced in a study of T cell clones after liver transplantation. The data were produced by immunoSEQ multiplex PCR, yet TCRdb's version contains in-frame clones alone and is incomplete. The sample yields 90,000 to 120,000 clones, 82% seen once. This material consisted of CD4+ T cells from blood, taken before liver transplant. The receptors were sampled from a human donor who received a liver transplant.

The V call is TRBV15, the J call TRBJ1-4; D may be TRBD1 (6 bases). The CDR3 consists of 16 residues. Deletions cut 0 bases from V and 3 bases from J, with 11 bases between. CDR1 LNHNV and CDR2 YYDKDF come from the germline V gene (reference sequence). The CDR3 coding sequence is TGTGCCACCAGCAGAGATTTGCCAGGGGCTAATGAAAAACTGTTTTTT. Amino acids: CATSRDLPGANEKLFF.

The chain joins TRBV7-2 to TRBJ1-2, with 8 nucleotides matching TRBD1. The germline V gene has CDR1 SGHTA and CDR2 FQGNSA. The CDR3 totals 15 residues. Trimming at V came to 8 bases and at J to 0 bases, leaving 8 bases not matched to a gene. The CDR3, as DNA: TGTGCCAGCGATCGGACAGGGTACACTAACTATGGCTACACCTTC. As protein: CASDRTGYTNYGYTF.

The chain has TRBV9 and TRBJ2-1; 8 positions agree with TRBD2. V gave up 0 bases and J gave up 7 bases; unmatched junction bases: 9. Germline CDR1 is SGDLS and CDR2 is YYNGEE. There are 16 residues in the CDR3. The DNA for the CDR3 is TGTGCCAGCAGCGTAGCTACAGCGGGGGAGAGTAATGAGCAGTTCTTC. This translates into CASSVATAGESNEQFF.

CDR3 in amino acids: CASRIGESYNEQFF. CDR3 sequence (DNA): TGCGCCAGCAGGATTGGCGAATCCTACAATGAGCAGTTCTTC. This chain uses TRBV5-1 with TRBJ2-1, with D unclear. Looked up from germline, CDR1 is SGHRS and CDR2 is YFSETQ. Trimming took off 5 bases at V and 1 base at J, with 10 bases between the two ends. The CDR3 is made up of 14 amino acids.

The rearrangement joins TRBV28 to TRBJ2-1; 9 bases align to TRBD1. Germline lookup yields CDR1 MDHEN and CDR2 SYDVKM. The CDR3 sequence is 14 residues long. The junction had 10 bases not matched to a gene; V was cut back by 1 base and J by 15 bases. The CDR3 loop is CASSLYGQGLLGFF. The CDR3 DNA follows: TGTGCCAGCAGTTTATACGGACAGGGGTTATTAGGGTTCTTC.

The rearrangement joins TRBV7-9 to TRBJ2-5, with D tentatively TRBD1 (5 bases). V lost 4 bases and J 5 bases, leaving 11 bases between the germline ends. The CDR3 consists of 13 residues. Germline V gene sequence: CDR1 SEHNR, CDR2 FQNEAQ (reference sequence). The CDR3 sequence is CASSSGHPETQYF. The CDR3 nucleotides are TGTGCCAGCAGCTCAGGACATCCGGAGACCCAGTACTTC.

The chain links TRBV7-8 to TRBJ2-5; D is perhaps TRBD1 (6 bases). This CDR3 region has 15 residues. Looked up from germline, CDR1 is SGHVS and CDR2 is FQNEAQ. The V end was cut by 6 bases, the J end by 5 bases, with 19 bases between. Written as DNA, the CDR3 is TGTGCCAGCAGATATGACAGGTTGAGTAGGGAGACCCAGTACTTC. Residues: CASRYDRLSRETQYF.

The chain is built from TRBV5-1 and TRBJ2-5; the D is unclear. Germline CDR1 SGHRS, CDR2 YFSETQ. There are 12 residues in the CDR3. Trimming shortened V by 0 bases and J by 5 bases, and 5 bases separated the two germline ends. The CDR3 DNA reads as TGCGCCAGCAGCTTGGTTGGGGAGACCCAGTACTTC. This gives the protein CASSLVGETQYF.